The 10 T cell receptor beta chains presented below share a single source sample, sequenced in a study of CD8 T cells in ankylosing spondylitis. TCRdb reanalysed the 5' RACE reads using MiXCR and keeps one entry per CDR3 protein. The table includes 500,000 or so distinct CDR3 sequences, 5.3% detected once. Study-wide results and caveats: A motif of under ten highly homologous TCR beta variants was seen as apparently characteristic of ankylosing spondylitis blood.

Antigens of these TCRs are unknown. The sequencing sample was made of blood, either unsorted or a sorted T cell fraction (not recorded which). These receptors originate from a male donor with ankylosing spondylitis.

The chain carries TRBV28 and TRBJ2-3, with 7 bases that match TRBD1. The CDR3 is 14 residues long. Germline assignment: CDR1 MDHEN and CDR2 SYDVKM. V lost 10 bases, J lost 3 bases, and 10 bases stayed unmatched. The CDR3 spells CATKGASPTDTQYF. CDR3 in DNA: TGTGCCACTAAGGGGGCATCCCCGACAGATACGCAGTATTTT.

In its sample, this clonotype was seen many times. V and J are TRBV5-6 and TRBJ1-2; the D is unclear. V was pared by 2 bases and J by 3 bases, with 8 bases between. This CDR3 is built from 13 residues. In germline, CDR1 is SGHDT, CDR2 YYEEEE. Here the CDR3 DNA reads TGTGCCAGCAGCTTCCGGCAGTACTATGGCTACACCTTC. It specifies CASSFRQYYGYTF.

This clonotype was recorded at least ten times. This chain links TRBV12-3 or TRBV12-4 with TRBJ1-1, with D possibly being TRBD1 (6 bases). The CDR3 consists of 14 residues. Trimming took off 5 bases at V and 6 bases at J, with 16 bases between the two ends. CDR3 sequence reads: CASSPYGGPAEAFF. The CDR3 DNA is TGTGCCAGCAGTCCGTACGGGGGGCCGGCTGAAGCTTTCTTT.

Many counts were recorded for this clonotype. As DNA, the CDR3 is TGTGCCAGCAGACCATGGACAGGGAACACCGGGGAGCTGTTTTTT. As protein: CASRPWTGNTGELFF. The chain uses TRBV7-8 and TRBJ2-2, with 7 bases identical to TRBD1. With V trimmed by 6 bases and J by 1 base, 5 bases remained unmatched. Germline values: CDR1 SGHVS, CDR2 FQNEAQ. The CDR3 totals 15 residues.

This clonotype was observed at least ten times. This chain connects TRBV10-3 to TRBJ2-5, with 12 bases aligning to TRBD2. The CDR3 consists of 15 residues. The J segment lost 2 bases and the V segment lost 4 bases, leaving 2 bases of the junction unmatched. The germline V gene encodes CDR1 ENHRY and CDR2 SYGVKD. The CDR3 region is CAISGLAGGQETQYF. DNA for the CDR3: TGTGCCATCAGTGGCCTAGCGGGAGGGCAAGAGACCCAGTACTTC.

The chain has TRBV11-2 and TRBJ2-7, with a possible D match to TRBD2 (6 bases). In germline, CDR1 is SGHAT, CDR2 FQNNGV. The CDR3 contains 18 residues. Trimming took 3 bases from V and 3 from J, leaving 24 bases between them. The CDR3 DNA reads TGTGCCAGCAGCTTTGTGGCGGGAAGGATGAAAAGCCACTACGAGCAGTACTTC. This encodes CASSFVAGRMKSHYEQYF.

This clonotype was observed many times. Here the CDR3 reads CASSLLSGRAAVGELFF. CDR3 DNA: TGCGCCAGCAGCCTCCTCAGCGGGAGGGCCGCAGTCGGGGAGCTGTTTTTT. V and J are TRBV4-3 and TRBJ2-2; TRBD2 aligns across 10 bases. Germline-derived CDR1 and CDR2 are LGHNA and YSLEER. The CDR3 extends over 17 amino acids. After removal of 4 bases from V and 7 bases from J, the junction contained 12 bases not matched to a gene.

The sample holds many counts of this clonotype. V is TRBV11-2 and J is TRBJ1-1, with D possibly matching TRBD1 (5 bases). The CDR3 consists of 13 residues. Germline lookup yields CDR1 SGHAT and CDR2 FQNNGV. The V and J ends lost 5 bases and 3 bases respectively, with 10 bases between them. The CDR3 here is CASSEGPDTEAFF. Here the CDR3 DNA reads TGTGCCAGCAGCGAGGGACCGGACACTGAAGCTTTCTTT.

This clonotype was seen at least ten times. V gene TRBV6-2 or TRBV6-3 combines with J gene TRBJ2-7; D is unclear. Trimming cost V 6 bases and J 0 bases, with 15 bases left between them. CDR3 length: 15 amino acids. Germline V gene data show CDR1 as MNHEY and CDR2 as SVGEGT. The DNA of the CDR3 is TGTGCCAGCAGCAACGGAAGGTTCTACTCCTACGAGCAGTACTTC. This codes for CASSNGRFYSYEQYF.

The table lists this clonotype with many counts. The J gene is TRBJ2-1, the V gene TRBV7-2, with unresolved D. The CDR3 covers 15 residues. Germline V lookup: CDR1 SGHTA, CDR2 FQGNSA. With 1 base removed from V and 5 bases from J, the gap between germline ends came to 12 bases. The CDR3, as DNA: TGTGCCAGCAGCTTAGAGAGTAGAGTCCACAATGAGCAGTTCTTC. Its translation is CASSLESRVHNEQFF.